This TCR beta chain was found in a study of cytomegalovirus exposure and HLA in healthy donors (dated by TCRdb to 2017 to 2019). Some background on the complete study: An earlier analysis of some 500 of the donors reported 250 to 300 Gb of sequence data and around 110 million unique TCR beta sequences from roughly 180 million T cells. Of the approximately 400 genotyped donors, over 65% fell in the genetic ancestry cluster associated with self-reported Caucasian donors. An early release covering about 600 HLA-typed donors comprised roughly 300 gigabases of sequencing data and around 85 million unique TCR sequences. The number of donors typed differed by locus, with roughly 629-640 for A, B, C, DRB1 and DQB1, approximately 500 for DQA1, 600 to 610 for DPA1, and around 430 for DPB1. Besides the first cohort of around 700 subjects, a separate validation cohort made up of over 100 different subjects was used. Both class I and class II loci were covered by HLA typing, at four-digit resolution. The study aimed to test whether signatures of past pathogen exposure could be identified by cataloging public T cell receptors. Rather than drawing on any new phenotypic data, the later analysis identified candidate immune exposures from TCR beta sequences and the way those sequences occurred across donors. To study patterns of TCR occurrence, a later analysis re-analyzed previously published TCR beta repertoires from 666 donors and added high-resolution HLA genotyping. Donor age, sex, ethnicity and CMV serostatus were compiled alongside the repertoire data. Every repertoire in the discovery cohort had been generated on one and the same sequencing platform. A later genetic analysis took genome-wide SNP genotypes for about 55% of the roughly 670 donors and used that subset as a discovery cohort. The study profiled the T cell repertoires of 500 to 800 subjects by immunosequencing and related them to cytomegalovirus serostatus. The study combined high-throughput TCR immunosequencing, statistical association of individual TCRs with disease status, and machine learning to predict cytomegalovirus infection status. About 5 DR-DQ haplotypes were handled as single units for association and clustering, since linkage in the cohort was strong. On average, around 240,000 unique TCR beta nucleotide sequences were sequenced per donor among 300 to 500 genotyped donors of the cohort, with roughly 19% of those sequences being non-productive. To decide whether each TCR beta V gene segment behaved as functional or pseudogenic, an earlier analysis of some 600 of the donors relied on high-throughput TCR beta sequencing. What the work shows at the level of the full study, not this receptor alone: A later analysis reported that several top co-occurrence clusters appeared linked to parvovirus B19, influenza, CMV and Epstein-Barr virus. A further reported finding was that TCR beta sequences accurately predicted the HLA-A and HLA-B alleles for most subjects in the first cohort. The only immune exposure information available for the cohort was CMV serostatus. In the study, 150 to 200 TCR beta chains were listed as associated with cytomegalovirus. A later analysis found that most CMV-associated TCR beta chains appeared HLA-restricted, with HLA associations seemingly driven largely by CMV exposure. A few of the identified cytomegalovirus-associated TCR beta chains were confirmed in vitro to be specific for cytomegalovirus antigens. Because counts were too low, 15 to 20 rarely observed V segments, including chromosome 9 orphons, were excluded from the earlier analysis of 587 of the donors. Presence/absence analyses assumed roughly uniform sequencing depth across donors, an assumption that may not hold. Linkage disequilibrium might explain the correlated functional status among segregating V segments, but an unknown experimental factor could not be excluded. The authors suggested that the approach could potentially be generalized to other disease states and immunological phenotypes. Strong co-occurrence of HLA alleles, especially DR and DQ, made assigning TCR associations to individual alleles difficult. In both the original and validation cohorts, the classifier was reported to diagnose cytomegalovirus status with high specificity and sensitivity. In a later genetic analysis, a missense DCLRE1C variant was associated with V-gene and J-gene trimming of TCR beta chains, and the association was replicated in an independent cohort. In a later analysis, HLA-associated TCR beta chains showed more clonal expansion and lower generation probabilities than non-associated chains that were equally common. In a later analysis, the rate of TCR association differed among HLA loci, with DRB1 alleles having the most associated TCRs and HLA-C alleles having the fewest. In a later genetic analysis, fewer N-insertions in productive TCRs were reported among donors in an Asian-associated ancestry cluster than the approximately 710-donor mean. In a later analysis, some 18,000 TCR beta sequences were associated with specific HLA alleles at a false discovery rate of 0.05. In this cohort, only TCR beta chains were sequenced, and detectable features were limited by the absence of alpha or paired-chain data. A cluster of highly shared sequence variants was judged likely to be a technical artifact of the sequencing pipeline. Most TCR sequences were observed very rarely across donors, whereas some public TCRs were present in many individuals. HLA typing was unavailable for some donors at each locus, so association tests used only the typed subset. An earlier analysis of 587 of the donors showed that most TCR beta V segments appeared in productive rearrangements either about 87% or about 30% of the time, which broadly matched IMGT annotations.

To prepare the library, the immunoSEQ multiplex PCR assay was applied. For the multiplex PCR, a mixture combining 60 forward primers for TCR Vbeta segments and 13 reverse primers for TCR Jbeta segments was used. The CDR3 region of rearranged TCR beta genes was amplified from genomic DNA by a multiplex PCR assay. The Illumina HiSeq System was used to sequence the amplified TCR beta libraries as 87-base-pair reads. Processing in the source paper ran as follows. A later analysis tallied roughly 76 million unique TCR beta chains across the 610 or so repertoires, and 10 million to 11 million of those chains were shared by two or more donors. Raw reads were error-corrected and collapsed into unique sequences by a nearest-neighbor algorithm in which closely related sequences were merged to remove PCR and sequencing errors. V, D and J gene segments were assigned by aligning CDR3 sequences to IMGT reference sequences. For a sequence to be retained, at least a six-nucleotide match to both a V gene segment and a J gene segment was required. Rearrangements were classified as productive when the CDR3 lacked stop codons and remained in frame with V and J, and all other rearrangements were classified as non-productive. Following IMGT convention, CDR3 was defined as the stretch from the second conserved V-encoded cysteine to the conserved J-encoded phenylalanine. The earlier analysis of some 580 of the donors excluded any sequence lacking an unambiguous match to a single V gene segment. An earlier analysis of a few hundred of the donors called V segments functional above 56.7% productive rearrangements and segregating when the between-donor standard deviation exceeded 5%. A statistical classification framework was developed to diagnose cytomegalovirus status using the catalog of TCR beta chain sequences. In a later analysis, V and J genes were assigned by comparing TCR nucleotide sequences against IMGT/GENE-DB human TR gene sequences. The TCRdist pipeline was used in a later analysis to assign CDR3 sequences and most-parsimonious VDJ recombination scenarios. In a later analysis, every TCR beta chain was defined by the combination of its CDR3 amino acid sequence and its V-gene family, and reads without a unique V-gene family were dropped. To address suspected cross-contamination and a sequencing artifact, a later analysis removed a few hundred highly shared, low-generation-probability nucleotide sequences. In a later analysis, a clonal expansion index for each public chain was calculated from normalized within-repertoire ranks of inferred template counts. Generation probabilities in a later analysis came from a VDJ recombination model fitted to out-of-frame rearrangements, and those results were checked against IGoR. In a later analysis, hypergeometric tests were used to score TCR-TCR, TCR-HLA and TCR-CMV co-occurrence, with a repertoire-size bias correction applied to TCR pairs. A later analysis estimated false discovery rates by permuting HLA or CMV assignments 20 times. A later analysis grouped co-occurring TCRs with DBSCAN, adding TCRdist sequence similarity when clustering within HLA-allele-positive subsets. Co-occurrence clustering excluded repertoires with fewer than 30,000 or more than 120,000 public chains, plus five with anomalous nucleotide sharing. TCRdb carries this immuneACCESS record with in-frame sequences only. Its versions omit some clonotypes, under half of them owing to an unresolved V gene in the studies checked, with the rest unexplained. That table supplies the V and J calls and clone size; D and trimming were determined from the DNA. The sample yields around 100,000 clones; 65% to 80% were counted once. 10% of the sample comes from the top ten.

A remark on this clone: Its recognized antigen is unknown. One base away there is no much larger clone; base qualities are not given.

In total, roughly 710 healthy bone marrow donors made up the cohort. Cohort members were all nominally healthy when sampled, although unrecorded immune exposures were likely present. The donor tested CMV seropositive and was one of the 289 seropositive cohort members. Each donor provided a peripheral blood sample, and peripheral blood mononuclear cells were used for TCR beta sequencing. The Qiagen DNeasy Blood Extraction Kit was used to extract genomic DNA from the blood cell samples. This receptor was identified in a woman between 18 and 30 years old in good health and CMV-seropositive. Specimen: PBMCs.

The bases read TGCAGCGCCGACAACCGAGAGGGCCGCTACGAGCAGTACTTC. Its protein product is CSADNREGRYEQYF. The rearranged segments are TRBV29-1 and TRBJ2-7; 5 matching bases give a weak D call of TRBD2. V is reduced by 7 bases and J by 3 bases, leaving a spacing of 19 bases between them. CDR1 and CDR2 (SQVTM, ANQGSEA) derive from the germline V gene. Reading from cysteine to phenylalanine, the CDR3 counts 14 amino acids. CDR3 DNA is the only sequence kept; it has 42 bases, read in frame from the first base.